This T cell receptor beta chain originates from a study of CD8 T cells in ankylosing spondylitis. Whole-study findings and limits: Earlier studies detected some motif variants in reactive arthritis synovial fluid and blood.

TCRdb fed the 5' RACE reads into MiXCR, producing one record per CDR3 protein. The top ten hold approximately 4.3% of the sample, which has 40,000 or so distinct CDR3 sequences, roughly 2.6% seen once. This clonotype has at least ten counts. Its antigen is not known. V lost 0 bases, J lost 1 base, and 10 bases lay in between. CDR1 SGDLS and CDR2 YYNGEE come from the germline V gene. This CDR3 contains 16 residues. The chain carries TRBV9 and TRBJ2-2; no reliable D call. The sequencing input was blood, either unsorted or a sorted T cell fraction (not recorded which). The receptor was isolated from a male donor with ankylosing spondylitis or in good health (not recorded which). As DNA, the CDR3 is TGTGCCAGCAGCGTAGCGGTTGGCGGGAACACCGGGGAGCTGTTTTTT. Amino acid sequence: CASSVAVGGNTGELFF.